This TCR beta chain was captured in a study of long-term antiretroviral therapy in people with HIV. Assay version v3.0 of immunoSEQ was used, and it was run at survey level. Using immunoSEQ multiplex PCR, the repertoire was profiled, and TCRdb retains in-frame clones only, with some absent. Of 1,500 to 2,000 clones listed, roughly 88% are singletons. Germline CDR1 reads LNHNV; CDR2 reads YYDKDF (reference sequence). The junction had 11 bases not matched to a gene; V was cut back by 0 bases and J by 6 bases. The CDR3 is 18 amino acids. As for this clone: As yet, its antigen is unknown.

Study-wide findings and caveats: Unavailable data included ART adherence, viral resistance and therapy changes (switches in treatment). The range of CDR3 lengths in HIV repertoires proved narrower than that found in controls. The study found that diversity rose after ART but stayed below transplant donor controls.

The source material was unsorted PBMCs, sampled 0.7 years after starting antiretroviral therapy. This clonotype originated in a woman aged 50 to 60 with HIV. The chain combines TRBV15 with TRBJ2-2, with 9 bases that match TRBD2. The CDR3 nucleotides are TGTGCCACCAGCAGAGATTATGAGCGGGGGGAACCACCCGGGGAGCTGTTTTTT. Translation gives CATSRDYERGEPPGELFF.